Below are 4 T cell receptor beta chains sequenced from a single sample in a study of shared T cell receptors in the human thymus. The assay was immunoSEQ multiplex PCR, and TCRdb's table has in-frame clones only and misses some. The sample shows roughly 500,000 clones, approximately 78% of them seen only once. These data also featured in a second study, about human thymus T cells.

Sample: thymocytes. The receptor set was obtained from a boy under two years old with a congenital heart defect.

J is TRBJ1-5 and V is TRBV27, with D possibly matching TRBD1 (6 bases). V lost 3 bases and J lost 6, with 12 bases in between. The CDR3 sequence is 14 residues long. Per germline, CDR1 MNHEY and CDR2 SMNVEV (reference sequence). The CDR3 DNA reads TGTGCCAGCAGTTTTTTTGACAGGAGTCAGCCCCAGCATTTT. It yields the protein CASSFFDRSQPQHF.

V and J are TRBV6-6 and TRBJ1-5, with D tentatively TRBD1 (6 bases). The CDR3 spans 16 residues. The germline gives CDR1 MNHNY, CDR2 SVGAGI (reference sequence). V lost 5 bases and J 6 bases, leaving 20 bases between the germline ends. CDR3 amino acids: CASSPRQGRRVQPQHF. The CDR3 region has the DNA TGTGCCAGCAGTCCCAGGCAGGGGCGAAGGGTTCAGCCCCAGCATTTT.

The chain carries TRBV27 and TRBJ1-1; tentative D call: TRBD1 (5 bases). The V and J ends lost 2 bases and 0 bases respectively, with 10 bases between them. The CDR3 is 15 residues long. Germline V lookup: CDR1 MNHEY, CDR2 SMNVEV (reference sequence). For the CDR3, the DNA is TGTGCCAGCAGTTTAATCGGCAGGGTGAACACTGAAGCTTTCTTT. Protein: CASSLIGRVNTEAFF.

The rearrangement uses TRBV7-2 and TRBJ1-5; 7 bases line up with TRBD1. The CDR3 covers 15 residues. V lost 2 bases to trimming and J lost 2 bases; unmatched junction nucleotides: 3. CDR1 SGHTA and CDR2 FQGNSA come from the germline V gene. The CDR3, as DNA: TGTGCCAGCAGCTTACGAGGGACAGGCAATCAGCCCCAGCATTTT. Encoded protein: CASSLRGTGNQPQHF.